A single sample gave rise to the 13 T cell receptor beta chains below, sequenced in a study of early T cells in non-severe SARS-CoV-2 infection. TCRdb processed the 5' RACE reads anew with MiXCR; each CDR3 protein has one entry. The data hold tens of thousands of distinct CDR3 sequences, with over 8% observed a single time. The sequenced sample consisted of whole blood. Receptors originate from an adult who was a healthcare worker with PCR-confirmed SARS-CoV-2 infection or an uninfected control (not recorded which).

This clonotype was seen a few times. The CDR3 spells CASTYSGRVTDTQYF. CDR3 nucleotide sequence: TGCGCCAGCACCTATAGCGGGAGGGTAACAGATACGCAGTATTTT. The rearrangement joins TRBV5-1 to TRBJ2-3; 11 nucleotides line up with TRBD2. The CDR3 sequence is 15 residues long. Germline V gives CDR1 SGHRS, CDR2 YFSETQ. J gave up 3 bases and V 6 bases, and 6 bases lay outside the gene matches.

At least ten counts were recorded for this clonotype. This rearrangement joins TRBV5-1 to TRBJ2-3, with D uncertain. The CDR3 runs to 14 residues. V was trimmed by 4 bases and J by 2 bases, leaving 11 bases between them. CDR1 is SGHRS, CDR2 YFSETQ, per germline. The chain's CDR3 is CASSRDGNTDTQYF. In DNA form, the CDR3 reads TGCGCCAGCAGCCGAGACGGAAACACAGATACGCAGTATTTT. The full variable domain, with the rest looked up from reference TRBV5-1 and TRBJ2-3, is KAGVTQTPRYLIKTRGQQVTLSCSPISGHRSVSWYQQTPGQGLQFLFEYFSETQRNKGNFPGRFSGRQFSNSRSEMNVSTLELGDSALYLCASSRDGNTDTQYFGPGTRLTVL.

This clonotype has ten or more counts. The chain joins TRBV27 to TRBJ2-2; no clear D. From germline, CDR1 is MNHEY and CDR2 SMNVEV (reference sequence). Trimming pared 2 bases from V and 7 bases from J, leaving 5 bases between. This CDR3 is 12 amino acids long. CDR3 DNA sequence: TGTGCCAGCAGTTTAATTGGCGGGGAGCTGTTTTTT. Translation gives CASSLIGGELFF.

This clonotype was detected only a few times. The chain links TRBV20-1 to TRBJ2-1; 9 bases fit TRBD2. Germline CDR1 is DFQATT and CDR2 is SNEGSKA (reference sequence). The CDR3 is made up of 15 amino acids. With V trimmed by 6 bases and J by 9 bases, 15 bases remained unmatched. The CDR3 DNA follows: TGCAGTGCCAGTTTAGCGGGAGTGTCAGTAAGTGAGCAGTTCTTC. Translating gives CSASLAGVSVSEQFF.

A remark on this clonotype: One end of the junction varies from germline; a read error may be responsible. V is TRBV6-5 and J is TRBJ1-6; D not resolved. The V gene's germline CDR1 is MNHEY and CDR2 SVGAGI. This CDR3 has 15 residues. The CDR3 loop reads CASSSRSLYDSPLHF. CDR3 nucleotide sequence: TGTGCCAGCAGTTCCCGTTCCCTCTATGATTCACCCCTCCACTTT.

This rearrangement joins TRBV6-1 to TRBJ1-1; D gene ambiguous. CDR3 length: 14 amino acids. V lost 4 bases and J lost 2, with 11 bases in between. Germline V lookup: CDR1 MNHNS, CDR2 SASEGT. CDR3 in DNA: TGTGCCAGCAGTGTTGACTCACCCAACACTGAAGCTTTCTTT. Translated, it gives CASSVDSPNTEAFF.

Only a few counts were recorded for this clonotype. The chain uses TRBV10-1 and TRBJ2-1, with D possibly called TRBD1 or TRBD2 (5 bases each). V gave up 1 base and J gave up 5 bases, with 12 bases separating them. Germline CDR1 WNHNN, CDR2 SYGVQD (reference sequence). This CDR3 is 15 amino acids long. The CDR3 DNA follows: TGCGCCAGCAGTGAGTACCGGGGCCTAAACAATGAGCAGTTCTTC. Translation gives CASSEYRGLNNEQFF.

The chain is built from TRBV20-1 and TRBJ1-1; 7 nucleotides agree with TRBD1. The germline V gene encodes CDR1 DFQATT and CDR2 SNEGSKA (reference sequence). The CDR3 is 16 residues long. Unmatched junction bases numbered 12, after V lost 0 bases and J lost 5 bases. CDR3 in amino acids: CSARDRQGGSLTEAFF. In DNA, the CDR3 is TGCAGTGCTAGAGATCGGCAGGGGGGGTCGCTGACTGAAGCTTTCTTT.

Concerning this clonotype: This may be a read error, as it is one base from a much larger clone. The chain employs TRBV29-1 and TRBJ2-1; 7 bases match TRBD2. Germline V gene lookup returns CDR1 SQVTM and CDR2 ANQGSEA. The length of the CDR3 is 14 residues. CDR3 DNA sequence: TGCAGCGTTGAAGAAATGGCTAGCGGAAGTGAGCAGATCTTC. Encoded protein: CSVEEMASGSEQIF.

This clonotype came up many times. The chain couples TRBV5-1 to TRBJ2-2, with 10 nucleotides matching TRBD2. V was pared by 4 bases and J by 7 bases, with 7 bases of the junction left unmatched. In germline, CDR1 is SGHRS, CDR2 YFSETQ. The CDR3 runs 15 residues. In nucleotides, the CDR3 is TGCGCCAGCAGCCCTAGCGGGGGTCGTGGCGGGGAGCTGTTTTTT. This codes for CASSPSGGRGGELFF. The variable domain in full, completed from reference TRBV5-1 and TRBJ2-2, reads KAGVTQTPRYLIKTRGQQVTLSCSPISGHRSVSWYQQTPGQGLQFLFEYFSETQRNKGNFPGRFSGRQFSNSRSEMNVSTLELGDSALYLCASSPSGGRGGELFFGEGSRLTVL.

The V and J genes are TRBV4-1 and TRBJ2-5; tentative D call: TRBD2 (6 bases). Germline CDR1 reads MGHRA; CDR2 reads YSYEKL. The V and J ends lost 5 bases and 5 bases respectively, with 18 bases between them. This CDR3 is 15 amino acids long. This CDR3 reads CASSDTLTGGETQYF. CDR3 sequence (DNA): TGCGCCAGCAGCGATACCCTTACAGGAGGGGAGACCCAGTACTTC.

There are a few counts of this clonotype. The chain combines TRBV18 with TRBJ1-1, with a possible D match to TRBD1 (5 bases). CDR1 KGHSH and CDR2 LQKENI come from the germline V gene. The V gene lost 0 bases and the J gene lost 5 bases, with 7 bases spanning the gap. This CDR3 comprises 13 residues. The CDR3 here is CASSPPGRTEAFF. Written as DNA, the CDR3 is TGTGCCAGCTCACCACCGGGGCGGACTGAAGCTTTCTTT.

This clonotype was picked up a small number of times. The chain is built from TRBV19 and TRBJ2-2; unclear D gene. Trimming took 6 bases from V and 7 from J, leaving 15 bases between them. Per the germline V gene, CDR1 is LNHDA and CDR2 is SQIVND (reference sequence). CDR3 size: 14 residues. CDR3 sequence reads: CASSGWTYFGELFF. CDR3 nucleotide sequence: TGTGCCAGTAGCGGATGGACGTACTTCGGGGAGCTGTTTTTT. The full variable domain, with the rest looked up from reference TRBV19 and TRBJ2-2, is DGGITQSPKYLFRKEGQNVTLSCEQNLNHDAMYWYRQDPGQGLRLIYYSQIVNDFQKGDIAEGYSVSREKKESFPLTVTSAQKNPTAFYLCASSGWTYFGELFFGEGSRLTVL.